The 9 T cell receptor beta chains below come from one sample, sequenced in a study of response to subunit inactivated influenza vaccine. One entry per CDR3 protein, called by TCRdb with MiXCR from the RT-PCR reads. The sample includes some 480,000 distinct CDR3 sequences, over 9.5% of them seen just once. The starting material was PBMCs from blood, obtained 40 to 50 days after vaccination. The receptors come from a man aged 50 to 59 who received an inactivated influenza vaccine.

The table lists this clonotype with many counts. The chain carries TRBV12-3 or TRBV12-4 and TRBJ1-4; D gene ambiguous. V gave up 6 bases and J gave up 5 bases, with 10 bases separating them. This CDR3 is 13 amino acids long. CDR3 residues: CASRRRANEKLFF. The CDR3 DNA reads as TGTGCCAGCAGGAGGCGTGCCAATGAAAAACTGTTTTTT.

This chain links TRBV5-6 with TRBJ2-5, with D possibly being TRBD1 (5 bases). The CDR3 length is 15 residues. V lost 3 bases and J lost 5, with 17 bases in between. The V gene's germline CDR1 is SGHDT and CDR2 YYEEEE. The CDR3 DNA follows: TGTGCCAGCAGCTGGTCGGTACAGGACGTGGAGACCCAGTACTTC. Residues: CASSWSVQDVETQYF.

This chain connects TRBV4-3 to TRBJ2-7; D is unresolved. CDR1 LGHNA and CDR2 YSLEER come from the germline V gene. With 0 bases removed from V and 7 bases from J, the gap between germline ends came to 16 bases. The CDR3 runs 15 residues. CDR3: CASSQDLEISREQYF. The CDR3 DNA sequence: TGCGCCAGCAGCCAAGACCTAGAGATTAGCCGGGAGCAGTACTTC.

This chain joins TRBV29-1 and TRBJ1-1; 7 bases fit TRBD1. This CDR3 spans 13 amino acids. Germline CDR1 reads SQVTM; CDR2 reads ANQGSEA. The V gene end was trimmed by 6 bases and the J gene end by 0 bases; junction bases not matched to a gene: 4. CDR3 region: CSVVDRLNTEAFF. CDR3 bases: TGCAGCGTCGTGGACAGGTTGAACACTGAAGCTTTCTTT.

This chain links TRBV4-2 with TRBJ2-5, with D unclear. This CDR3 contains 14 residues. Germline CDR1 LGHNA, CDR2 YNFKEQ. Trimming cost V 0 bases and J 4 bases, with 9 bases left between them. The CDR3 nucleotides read TGTGCCAGCAGCCAAGACTCATCGGGAGAGACCCAGTACTTC. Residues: CASSQDSSGETQYF.

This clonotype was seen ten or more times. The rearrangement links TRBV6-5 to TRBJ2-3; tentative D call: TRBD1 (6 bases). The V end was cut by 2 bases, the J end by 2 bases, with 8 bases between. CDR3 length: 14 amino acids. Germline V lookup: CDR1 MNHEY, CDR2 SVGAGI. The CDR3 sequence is CASSYRDNTDTQYF. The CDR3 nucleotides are TGTGCCAGCAGTTACCGGGACAACACAGATACGCAGTATTTT.

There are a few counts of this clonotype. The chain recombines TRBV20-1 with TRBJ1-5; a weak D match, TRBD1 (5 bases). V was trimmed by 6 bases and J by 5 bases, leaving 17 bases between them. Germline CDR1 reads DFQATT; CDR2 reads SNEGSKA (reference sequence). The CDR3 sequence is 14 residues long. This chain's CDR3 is CSAMGPEGHQPQHF. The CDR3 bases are TGCAGTGCGATGGGACCCGAGGGGCATCAGCCCCAGCATTTT.

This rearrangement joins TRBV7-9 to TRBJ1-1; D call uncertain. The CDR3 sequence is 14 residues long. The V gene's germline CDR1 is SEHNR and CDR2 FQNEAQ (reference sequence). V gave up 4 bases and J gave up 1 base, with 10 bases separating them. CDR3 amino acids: CASSSPRGNTEAFF. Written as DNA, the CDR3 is TGTGCCAGCAGCTCCCCGCGGGGGAACACTGAAGCTTTCTTT. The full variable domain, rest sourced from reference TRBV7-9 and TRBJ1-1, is DTGVSQNPRHKITKRGQNVTFRCDPISEHNRLYWYRQTLGQGPEFLTYFQNEAQLEKSRLLSDRFSAERPKGSFSTLEIQRTEQGDSAMYLCASSSPRGNTEAFFGQGTRLTVV.

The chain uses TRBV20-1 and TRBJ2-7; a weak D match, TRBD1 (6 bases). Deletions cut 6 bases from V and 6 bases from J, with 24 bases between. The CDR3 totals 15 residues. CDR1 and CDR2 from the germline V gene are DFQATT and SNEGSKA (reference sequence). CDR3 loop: CSADRRGNPDREQYF. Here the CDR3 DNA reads TGCAGTGCGGACCGCAGGGGCAACCCGGACCGCGAGCAGTACTTC.